Reported below is one TCR beta chain. The entry originates in a study of blood T cell repertoires in COVID-19. Overall study: Donors in the United States, Italy and Spain gave samples during acute or convalescent COVID-19. T cells, B-cell-depleted T cells, or PBMCs provided the cDNA or gDNA that served as material.

In Seattle, patients joined the study during active infection and were tracked longitudinally. Original data processing: Amplification of reference gene primers provided the estimated nucleated cell counts. The data were produced by immunoSEQ multiplex PCR, yet TCRdb's version contains in-frame clones alone and is incomplete. D and trimming come from the DNA, and the V and J calls and clone size come from that table. The top ten clones hold 10% to 11% of a sample with about 76,000 clones, approximately 85% of them seen once. V was shortened by 6 bases and J by 1 base, with 16 bases between the two germline ends. CDR1 is LGHNA, CDR2 YNFKEQ, per germline. The CDR3 totals 15 residues.

The clonotype comes from a man in his sixties with COVID-19, enrolled during active disease. What was sequenced was peripheral blood. The chain combines TRBV4-2 with TRBJ2-7, with D perhaps TRBD1 (6 bases). The CDR3, as DNA: TGTGCCAGCAGTCCTTCTGGGCAGGGGTCCTACGAGCAGTACTTC. Translated: CASSPSGQGSYEQYF.